Sequencing of this TCR beta chain was carried out in a study of blood T cells in healthy people across ages. For the second PCR, which ran for about 7 to 12 cycles, a sample-barcoded 5' primer and a J-beta primer mix were used. TCRdb re-derived calls from the 5' RACE reads in MiXCR, one entry per CDR3 protein. The sample records hundreds of thousands of distinct CDR3 sequences, over 45% being singletons. This CDR3 has 15 amino acids. Germline CDR1 and CDR2: SGDLS and YYNGEE. The V segment lost 0 bases and the J segment 8 bases; nucleotides outside the gene matches: 3. The sample holds one count of this clonotype. Donation came from healthy Caucasian individuals in Russia who were aged roughly 6 to 95.

The specimen sequenced was blood. The sequence derives from a man aged 25 to 40 in good health. This chain connects TRBV9 to TRBJ2-1, with 12 bases that match TRBD2. CDR3 sequence: CASSVASGRAHEQFF. CDR3 DNA sequence: TGTGCCAGCAGCGTAGCTAGCGGGAGGGCCCATGAGCAGTTCTTC.